The 28 T cell receptor beta chains below all came from one sample that was sequenced in a study of vaccination effects on CD4 cells after COVID-19. These receptors are not linked to any known antigen. Viral peptide pools were used in the ViraFEST assay to expand antigen-specific CD4+ T cells, and sequencing came afterward. Cultured cells yielded isolated CD4+ T cells after less than 11 days. The infection with SARS-CoV-2 (confirmed by PCR) occurred in this person between March and December 2020. TCRdb's table, derived via immunoSEQ multiplex PCR, lists solely in-frame clones and lacks some. This sample has approximately 20,000 clones, with about 70% found just once. Sequenced material: CD4+ T cells from PBMCs cultured with SARS-CoV-2 spike peptides, taken before COVID-19 vaccination. The receptors originated from a human donor who had a prior SARS-CoV-2 infection.

This CDR3 reads CATSDPSGRSYNEQFF. The CDR3 DNA sequence: TGTGCCACCAGTGATCCGAGCGGCCGCTCCTACAATGAGCAGTTCTTC. The rearrangement uses TRBV24-1 and TRBJ2-1; the D gene is possibly TRBD2 (5 bases). This CDR3 comprises 16 residues. The V and J ends lost 3 bases and 0 bases respectively, with 11 bases between them. The germline V gene has CDR1 KGHDR and CDR2 SFDVKD.

This chain joins TRBV4-2 and TRBJ2-1; 8 bases are a match to TRBD2. V was pared by 3 bases and J by 6 bases, with 7 bases of the junction left unmatched. Germline CDR1 LGHNA, CDR2 YNFKEQ. The CDR3 is 15 amino acids. In DNA, the CDR3 is TGTGCCAGCAGCCAGAGACCGGGACTAGTCAATGAGCAGTTCTTC. Residues: CASSQRPGLVNEQFF.

The table lists this clone with a few counts. The chain uses TRBV19 and TRBJ1-2, with D perhaps TRBD1 (6 bases). The CDR3 is made up of 14 amino acids. Germline V lookup: CDR1 LNHDA, CDR2 SQIVND (reference sequence). V was cut by 1 base and J by 3 bases, with 9 bases left in between. The CDR3 bases are TGTGCCAGTAGTATAGCGACAGGCTACTATGGCTACACCTTC. Translation: CASSIATGYYGYTF.

This clone was recorded a few times. The chain recombines TRBV5-1 with TRBJ2-7; tentatively, D is TRBD1 (6 bases). Germline CDR1 and CDR2: SGHRS and YFSETQ. The CDR3 has 14 amino acids. V dropped 0 bases and J dropped 3 bases, with 10 bases sitting between them. CDR3 in DNA: TGCGCCAGCAGCTTGGACAGGGCGATCTACGAGCAGTACTTC. Amino acids: CASSLDRAIYEQYF.

The chain uses TRBV6-1 and TRBJ1-5; D unresolved. V shed 1 base and J shed 4 bases, with 11 bases lying between them. The CDR3 has 15 amino acids. From germline, CDR1 is MNHNS and CDR2 SASEGT. The CDR3 here is CASSEGSIDNQPQHF. CDR3 DNA: TGTGCCAGCAGTGAAGGGTCGATAGATAATCAGCCCCAGCATTTT.

This clone has a handful of counts. V usage is TRBV5-1 and J usage is TRBJ2-1; 10 bases align to TRBD1. CDR3 length: 16 amino acids. Germline V gene data show CDR1 as SGHRS and CDR2 as YFSETQ. V shed 5 bases, J shed 4 bases, and the junction held 9 bases outside the gene matches. The CDR3 loop reads CASRRAGTGDYNEQFF. The CDR3, as DNA: TGCGCCAGCAGAAGAGCCGGGACAGGGGATTACAATGAGCAGTTCTTC.

The chain carries TRBV11-3 and TRBJ2-1, with TRBD2 matching 10 bases. From germline, CDR1 is SGHNT and CDR2 YENEEA. V was pared by 5 bases and J by 8 bases, with 3 bases of the junction left unmatched. This CDR3 is built from 13 residues. CDR3 DNA sequence: TGTGCCAGCAGCCAGCGGGGGGGGGATGAGCAGTTCTTC. It specifies CASSQRGGDEQFF.

The J gene is TRBJ2-5, the V gene TRBV11-1; tentative D call: TRBD2 (5 bases). The CDR3 length is 15 residues. Per germline, CDR1 SGHAT and CDR2 FQDESV (reference sequence). Trimming removed 3 bases at V and 0 bases at J, with 11 bases between. The CDR3 DNA reads as TGTGCCAGCAGCTTGGAGAGGGAGTACCAAGAGACCCAGTACTTC. This translates into CASSLEREYQETQYF.

In its sample, this clone was seen once. The genes are TRBV11-2 and TRBJ1-2, with 8 bases that match TRBD1. Trimming removed 4 bases from V and 4 bases from J; junction bases left unmatched: 8. The CDR3 runs 15 residues. CDR1 SGHAT and CDR2 FQNNGV come from the germline V gene. In DNA, the CDR3 is TGTGCCAGCAGCTATACCGGACAGGGAGGCTATGGCTACACCTTC. Translated, it gives CASSYTGQGGYGYTF. The full variable domain, completed using reference TRBV11-2 and TRBJ1-2, is EAGVAQSPRYKIIEKRQSVAFWCNPISGHATLYWYQQILGQGPKLLIQFQNNGVVDDSQLPKDRFSAERLKGVDSTLKIQPAKLEDSAVYLCASSYTGQGGYGYTFGSGTRLTVV.

The chain uses TRBV5-1 and TRBJ2-2; D unclear. In germline, CDR1 is SGHRS, CDR2 YFSETQ. CDR3 length: 13 amino acids. The ends were cut back, 7 bases at V and 5 bases at J, with 12 bases in the middle. CDR3 sequence: CASGIDGTGELFF. The CDR3 DNA follows: TGCGCCAGCGGCATAGACGGGACCGGGGAGCTGTTTTTT.

The V and J genes are TRBV6-5 and TRBJ2-3, with 11 bases fitting TRBD2. CDR1 is MNHEY and CDR2 is SVGAGI in the germline V gene. V lost 2 bases, J lost 7 bases, and 8 bases stayed unmatched. The CDR3 covers 16 residues. The CDR3 coding sequence is TGTGCCAGCAGTTACCGAATAGCGGGGGGGCCTTATACGCAGTATTTT. Protein product: CASSYRIAGGPYTQYF.

The chain employs TRBV5-1 and TRBJ1-1; D uncertain. This CDR3 region has 15 residues. Trimming stripped 0 bases from V and 0 bases from J, with 9 bases between. CDR1 SGHRS and CDR2 YFSETQ come from the germline V gene. In nucleotides, the CDR3 is TGCGCCAGCAGCTTGGATACAGTAATGAACACTGAAGCTTTCTTT. It encodes CASSLDTVMNTEAFF.

The V gene is TRBV3-1 (or the pseudogene TRBV3-2), the J gene TRBJ1-2; D perhaps matches TRBD1 (6 bases). The CDR3 loop spans 16 amino acids. Germline V gene sequence: CDR1 LGHDT, CDR2 YNNKEL (reference sequence). Trimming left V 3 bases short and J 4 bases short, with 18 bases between. The CDR3 bases are TGTGCCAGCAGCCACAGGTGGGGGGGCGAGGGCTATGGCTACACCTTC. It encodes CASSHRWGGEGYGYTF.

The genes are TRBV7-2 and TRBJ2-1, with 7 bases that match TRBD2. This CDR3 spans 12 amino acids. Germline V lookup: CDR1 SGHTA, CDR2 FQGNSA. Trimming removed 3 bases from V and 9 bases from J; junction bases left unmatched: 2. The CDR3 DNA is TGTGCCAGCAGCTTGGCGGGAGTTGAGCAGTTCTTC. The encoded protein is CASSLAGVEQFF.

The chain couples TRBV27 to TRBJ2-7, with D maybe TRBD1 (6 bases). The V and J ends lost 6 bases and 0 bases respectively, with 12 bases between them. Germline CDR1 is MNHEY and CDR2 is SMNVEV (reference sequence). This CDR3 has 14 residues. This chain's CDR3 is CASRGTGSSYEQYF. The CDR3 DNA follows: TGTGCCAGCAGGGGCACAGGGAGCTCCTACGAGCAGTACTTC.

The gene calls are TRBV19 and TRBJ1-2; tentatively, D is TRBD1 (5 bases). V was shortened by 2 bases and J by 6 bases, with 10 bases between the two germline ends. This CDR3 has 13 residues. The germline CDR1 and CDR2 sequences are LNHDA and SQIVND (reference sequence). The CDR3 DNA follows: TGTGCCAGTAGTATACGACAGTTCGATGGCTACACCTTC. This encodes CASSIRQFDGYTF.

J is TRBJ2-1 and V is TRBV11-2, with 11 bases fitting TRBD2. CDR1 and CDR2 from the germline V gene are SGHAT and FQNNGV. The CDR3 contains 16 residues. The trim removed 4 bases at V and 5 bases at J, leaving 7 bases unmatched. DNA for the CDR3: TGTGCCAGCAGCTCGCGACTAGCGGGGAGGGACAATGAGCAGTTCTTC. Amino acid sequence: CASSSRLAGRDNEQFF.

This chain links TRBV24-1 with TRBJ2-7; possibly TRBD1 for D (5 bases). In germline, CDR1 is KGHDR, CDR2 SFDVKD. CDR3 length: 15 amino acids. The V end lost 3 bases, the J end lost 3 bases, and 14 bases lay between the germline ends. The DNA for the CDR3 is TGTGCCACCAGTGATCCAGGAAGGGGTAGCTACGAGCAGTACTTC. Translated: CATSDPGRGSYEQYF.

This clone was counted a few times. This chain connects TRBV9 to TRBJ2-5; a weak D match, TRBD1 (6 bases). This CDR3 contains 15 residues. Trimming left V 0 bases short and J 4 bases short, with 13 bases between. The germline V gene encodes CDR1 SGDLS and CDR2 YYNGEE. This CDR3 is CASSVDQGSGETQYF. CDR3 DNA: TGTGCCAGCAGCGTAGACCAGGGGTCAGGAGAGACCCAGTACTTC.

The chain joins TRBV19 to TRBJ2-5; TRBD1 matches 8 bases. This CDR3 has 15 amino acids. J was trimmed by 5 bases and V by 5 bases; bases with no gene match: 10. In germline, CDR1 is LNHDA, CDR2 SQIVND (reference sequence). Here the CDR3 DNA reads TGTGCCAGTAGTGCGGGGACAGGAGGGGCTGAGACCCAGTACTTC. It is translated as CASSAGTGGAETQYF.

V usage is TRBV11-3 and J usage is TRBJ2-7; 7 positions agree with TRBD2. Germline lookup yields CDR1 SGHNT and CDR2 YENEEA. The V gene end was trimmed by 11 bases and the J gene end by 0 bases; junction bases not matched to a gene: 10. CDR3 length equals 14 residues. The CDR3 bases are TGTGCCGGGGCGGGGGACGGATGCTCCTACGAGCAGTACTTC. Amino acids: CAGAGDGCSYEQYF.

The chain has TRBV5-1 and TRBJ2-3, with 7 positions matching TRBD1. The CDR3 contains 16 residues. CDR1 is SGHRS, CDR2 YFSETQ, per germline. After removal of 0 bases from V and 4 bases from J, the junction contained 8 bases not matched to a gene. This CDR3 reads CASSLEQGSWADTQYF. In nucleotides, the CDR3 is TGCGCCAGCAGCTTGGAACAGGGGAGTTGGGCAGATACGCAGTATTTT.

V gene TRBV6-5 combines with J gene TRBJ2-3; D may be TRBD1 or TRBD2 (5 bases each). The CDR3 is 15 amino acids. The germline gives CDR1 MNHEY, CDR2 SVGAGI. Trimming shortened V by 0 bases and J by 3 bases, and 10 bases separated the two germline ends. The CDR3 DNA is TGTGCCAGCAGTTACTCGGGAGCAGGGACAGATACGCAGTATTTT. Translating gives CASSYSGAGTDTQYF.

As to this clone: A read error may produce the germline difference seen at one junction end. The chain recombines TRBV6-5 with TRBJ2-2, with TRBD1 as a possible D gene (5 bases). The CDR3 contains 13 residues. Germline CDR1 reads MNHEY; CDR2 reads SVGAGI. Here the CDR3 DNA reads TGTGCCAGTAGACAGTGGAACGCCGGGGAGCTGTTTTTT. Residues: CASRQWNAGELFF.

With respect to this clone: An end of the junction does not agree with germline; a read error may underlie this. The V and J genes are TRBV19 and TRBJ2-1; the D gene could be TRBD1 or TRBD2 (5 bases each). Germline loops: CDR1 LNHDA, CDR2 SQIVND (reference sequence). CDR3 length: 13 amino acids. CDR3 loop: CASSIDRGGAAVF. CDR3 sequence (DNA): TGTGCCAGTAGTATAGATCGTGGGGGAGCAGCGGTCTTC.

The chain carries TRBV30 and TRBJ1-6; no reliable D call. The CDR3 is 14 amino acids. Trimming left V 0 bases short and J 7 bases short, with 10 bases between. The germline CDR1 and CDR2 sequences are GTSNPN and SVGIG (reference sequence). The CDR3 DNA follows: TGTGCCTGGAGTGTAAGGACGGCCAATTCACCCCTCCACTTT. Amino acid sequence: CAWSVRTANSPLHF.

The rearrangement links TRBV7-9 to TRBJ1-1; possibly TRBD1 for D (5 bases). CDR1 SEHNR and CDR2 FQNEAQ come from the germline V gene (reference sequence). With 1 base removed from V and 4 bases from J, the gap between germline ends came to 10 bases. The CDR3 runs to 14 residues. The DNA of the CDR3 is TGTGCCAGCAGCTTAGGAGGGGTGCCCACTGAAGCTTTCTTT. It codes for CASSLGGVPTEAFF.

The V call is TRBV3-1 (or the pseudogene TRBV3-2), the J call TRBJ1-2, with a weak D call TRBD1 (5 bases). CDR3 length: 14 residues. Germline lookup yields CDR1 LGHDT and CDR2 YNNKEL (reference sequence). The ends were cut back, 6 bases at V and 8 bases at J, with 19 bases in the middle. CDR3 loop: CASRAAGTDRGYTF. The DNA of the CDR3 is TGTGCCAGCAGGGCGGCCGGGACGGACCGCGGCTACACCTTC.